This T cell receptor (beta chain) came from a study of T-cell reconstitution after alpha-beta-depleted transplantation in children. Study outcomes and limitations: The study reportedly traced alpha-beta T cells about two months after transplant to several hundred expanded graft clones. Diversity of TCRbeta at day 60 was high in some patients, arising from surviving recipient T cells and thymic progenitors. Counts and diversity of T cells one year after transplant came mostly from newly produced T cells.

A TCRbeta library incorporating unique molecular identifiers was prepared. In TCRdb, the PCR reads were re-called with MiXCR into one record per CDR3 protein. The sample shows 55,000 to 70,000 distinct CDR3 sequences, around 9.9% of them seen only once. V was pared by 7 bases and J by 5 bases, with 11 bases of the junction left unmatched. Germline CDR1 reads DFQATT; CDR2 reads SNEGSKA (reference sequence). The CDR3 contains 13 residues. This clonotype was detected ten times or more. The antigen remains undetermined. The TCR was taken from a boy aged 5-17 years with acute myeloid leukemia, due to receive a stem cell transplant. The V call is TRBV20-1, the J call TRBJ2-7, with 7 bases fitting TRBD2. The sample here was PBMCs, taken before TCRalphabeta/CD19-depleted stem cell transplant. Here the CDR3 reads CSGVLAVPNEQYF. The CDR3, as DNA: TGCAGTGGCGTTCTAGCGGTCCCTAACGAGCAGTACTTC.